This T cell receptor beta chain is drawn from a study of human T cells and chemical hapten exposure. Points from the study as a whole: Controls formed significantly fewer large CDR3 similarity clusters than expanded TCRs did.

TCRdb processed the RACE reads anew with MiXCR; each CDR3 protein has one entry. Of about 380,000 distinct CDR3 sequences listed, more than 4.5% are singletons. Looked up from germline, CDR1 is LGHNA and CDR2 is YNFKEQ. The CDR3 sequence is 17 residues long. The junction had 6 bases not matched to a gene; V was cut back by 1 base and J by 2 bases. This clonotype was recorded many times. Its antigen remains unknown. The time point is: patch test 1, 2 weeks after DPC sensitization. Treatment specified: therapeutic diphenylcyclopropenone sensitization with weekly scalp DPC. The TCR originated in a woman in her forties or fifties with alopecia areata. Some clones in this sample may be carry-over from other donors' samples. The chain combines TRBV4-2 with TRBJ1-2, with TRBD1 matching 11 bases. Here the sequenced sample was whole blood, taken in connection with sensitization to the hapten diphenylcyclopropenone (DPC). The CDR3 DNA follows: TGTGCCAGCAGCCAAGTAGGACAGGGGGCGCGGAACTATGGCTACACCTTC. It yields the protein CASSQVGQGARNYGYTF.